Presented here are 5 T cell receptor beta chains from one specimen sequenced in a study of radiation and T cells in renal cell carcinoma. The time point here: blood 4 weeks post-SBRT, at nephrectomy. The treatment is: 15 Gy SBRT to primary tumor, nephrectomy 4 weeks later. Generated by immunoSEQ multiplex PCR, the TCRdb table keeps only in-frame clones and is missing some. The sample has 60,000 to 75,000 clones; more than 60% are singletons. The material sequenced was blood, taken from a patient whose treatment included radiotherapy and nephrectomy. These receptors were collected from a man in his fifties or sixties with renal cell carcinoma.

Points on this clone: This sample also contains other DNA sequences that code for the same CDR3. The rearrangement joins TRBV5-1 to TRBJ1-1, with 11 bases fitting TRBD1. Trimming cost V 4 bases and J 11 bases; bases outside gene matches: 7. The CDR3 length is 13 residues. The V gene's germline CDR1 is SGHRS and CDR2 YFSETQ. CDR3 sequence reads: CASSGGQGGVAFF. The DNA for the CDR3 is TGCGCCAGCAGCGGGGGACAGGGGGGGGTGGCTTTCTTT.

In DNA, the CDR3 is TGTGCCAGCAGTCGCGGGACAATTCCTCGTCCGTATTTT. As protein: CASSRGTIPRPYF. The gene calls are TRBV6-5 and TRBJ2-3, with D perhaps given as TRBD1 or TRBD2 (6 bases each). CDR3 size: 13 residues. CDR1 is MNHEY, CDR2 SVGAGI, per germline. V shed 5 bases and J shed 14 bases, with 20 bases lying between them.

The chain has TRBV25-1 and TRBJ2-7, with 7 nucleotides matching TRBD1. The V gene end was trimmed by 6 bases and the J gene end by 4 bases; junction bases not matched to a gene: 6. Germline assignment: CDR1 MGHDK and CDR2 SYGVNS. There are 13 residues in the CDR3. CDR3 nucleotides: TGTGCCAGCAGGCCGACAGGGACATACGAGCAGTACTTC. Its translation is CASRPTGTYEQYF.

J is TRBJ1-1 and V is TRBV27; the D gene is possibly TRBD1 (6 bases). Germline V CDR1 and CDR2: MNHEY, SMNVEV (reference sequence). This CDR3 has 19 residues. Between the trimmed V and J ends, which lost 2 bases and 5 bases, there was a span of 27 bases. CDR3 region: CASSLGLVGGTFGWTEAFF. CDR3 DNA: TGTGCCAGCAGTTTAGGGTTAGTAGGGGGAACGTTCGGGTGGACTGAAGCTTTCTTT.

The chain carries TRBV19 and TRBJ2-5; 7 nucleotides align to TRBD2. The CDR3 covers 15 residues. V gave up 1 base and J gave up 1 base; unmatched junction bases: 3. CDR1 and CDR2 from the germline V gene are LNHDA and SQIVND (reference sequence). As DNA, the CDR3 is TGTGCCAGTAGTATAGGGGCTAGCGGCCAAGAGACCCAGTACTTC. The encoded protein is CASSIGASGQETQYF.